This entry is about one T cell receptor (beta chain). Its cognate antigen is unknown. The data originate from a study of blood T cells in healthy people across ages. Overall study findings and caveats: PBMCs went unsorted, and a conclusive naive versus antigen-experienced comparison was therefore prevented. There was a strong correlation between TCR beta diversity and naive T cell percentage.

The total RNA that was extracted per sample amounted to at least 5.5 micrograms. This CDR3 comprises 14 residues. Trimming left V 0 bases short and J 11 bases short, with 16 bases between. Germline V CDR1 and CDR2: SGHAT, FQNNGV. The authors ran a second PCR of about 7 to 12 cycles using a sample-barcoded 5' primer and a J-beta primer mix. CDR3-containing paired-end reads numbering at least 2.5 million came from each sample. Each CDR3 protein gets one entry after TCRdb re-called the 5' RACE reads with MiXCR. The sample has hundreds of thousands of distinct CDR3 sequences; 43% are singletons. The clonotype was recovered from a woman in her sixties or seventies in good health. The sample was blood. The V gene is TRBV11-2, the J gene TRBJ2-5; D not resolved. The CDR3 bases are TGTGCCAGCAGCTTAGAAAGAATTGGCAATGAGCAGTACTTC. This sequence encodes CASSLERIGNEQYF.